Below, one T cell receptor beta chain is given with its context. The antigen is unknown. These data are taken from a study of breast tumors, draining lymph nodes, adjacent tissues. Findings of the study overall: Compared with basal-like, luminal-like tumors shared significantly more repertoire with nontumor tissue. Most tumor T cells seemingly derive from lymph node, then expand in tumor.

TCRdb recomputed calls from the multiplex PCR reads with MiXCR, one row per CDR3 protein. Altogether about 13,000 distinct CDR3 sequences are present, approximately 62% being singletons, with the ten largest covering approximately 49%. V was cut by 3 bases and J by 2 bases, with 15 bases left in between. Germline CDR1 and CDR2: SGHKS and YYEKEE (reference sequence). This CDR3 is built from 15 residues. What was sequenced was tumor-adjacent breast tissue. This sequence was found in a female donor with breast cancer. Some clones in this sample may be carry-over from other donors' samples. This chain joins TRBV5-5 and TRBJ2-7; D possibly uses TRBD1 or TRBD2 (5 bases each). In nucleotides, the CDR3 is TGTGCCAGCAGCTACCGGGACGCAGCAGCCTACGAGCAGTACTTC. It is translated as CASSYRDAAAYEQYF.